This record covers a single T cell receptor (beta chain). What it binds is not known. This record comes from a study of glioma-infiltrating T cells. General study points: Tissue-blood divergence was below expectation in non-neoplastic patients, above in gliomas. Only very few CDR3 sequences appeared in both tissue and blood.

Amplification of TCR alpha and beta CDR3 regions from RNA used iRepertoire nested multiplex PCR. Input was 100-400 ng of tissue mRNA or PBMC total RNA. MiXCR, run by TCRdb on the multiplex PCR reads, gives a single entry per CDR3 protein. Of about 190,000 distinct CDR3 sequences in the sample, around 32% were seen once. The sequence derives from a human donor with low-grade glioma or glioblastoma, undergoing nonglioma brain surgery, or in good health (not recorded which). The sequencing input was glioma tissue, nonneoplastic brain tissue, or PBMCs (not recorded which).

The CDR3 coding sequence is TGTGCCAGTAGTAGTAGAGATAGCAATCAGCCCCAGCATTTT. The encoded protein is CASSSRDSNQPQHF. This chain connects TRBV19 to TRBJ1-5; D remains ambiguous. CDR1 and CDR2 (germline): LNHDA, SQIVND (reference sequence). Trimming stripped 4 bases from V and 0 bases from J, with 7 bases between. The CDR3 covers 14 residues.